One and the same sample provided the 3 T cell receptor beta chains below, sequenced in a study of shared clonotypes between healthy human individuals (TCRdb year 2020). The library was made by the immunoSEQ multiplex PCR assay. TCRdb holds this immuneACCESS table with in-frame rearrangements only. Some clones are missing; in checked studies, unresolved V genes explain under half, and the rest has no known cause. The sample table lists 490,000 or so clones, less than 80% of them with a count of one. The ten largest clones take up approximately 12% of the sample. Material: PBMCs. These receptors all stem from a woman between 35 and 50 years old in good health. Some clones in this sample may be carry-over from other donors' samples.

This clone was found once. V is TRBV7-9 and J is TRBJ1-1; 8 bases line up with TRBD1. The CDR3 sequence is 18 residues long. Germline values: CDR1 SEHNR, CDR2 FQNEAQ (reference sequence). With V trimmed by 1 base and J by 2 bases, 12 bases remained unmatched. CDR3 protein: CASSLDTAGTGSNTEAFF. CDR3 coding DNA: TGTGCCAGCAGCTTAGATACTGCCGGGACAGGCTCAAACACTGAAGCTTTCTTT.

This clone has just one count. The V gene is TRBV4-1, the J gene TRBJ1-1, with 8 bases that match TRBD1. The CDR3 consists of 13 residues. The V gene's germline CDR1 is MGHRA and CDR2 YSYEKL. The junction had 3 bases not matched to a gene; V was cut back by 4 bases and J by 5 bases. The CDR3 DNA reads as TGCGCCAGCAGCCCGGGGGACAGGACTGAAGCTTTCTTT. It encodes CASSPGDRTEAFF.

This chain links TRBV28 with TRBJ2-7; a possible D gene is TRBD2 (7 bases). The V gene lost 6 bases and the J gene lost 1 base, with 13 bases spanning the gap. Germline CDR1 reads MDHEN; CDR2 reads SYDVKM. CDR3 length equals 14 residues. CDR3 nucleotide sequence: TGTGCCAGCAGGTTACAGGGAGGGTCCTACGAGCAGTACTTC. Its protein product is CASRLQGGSYEQYF.